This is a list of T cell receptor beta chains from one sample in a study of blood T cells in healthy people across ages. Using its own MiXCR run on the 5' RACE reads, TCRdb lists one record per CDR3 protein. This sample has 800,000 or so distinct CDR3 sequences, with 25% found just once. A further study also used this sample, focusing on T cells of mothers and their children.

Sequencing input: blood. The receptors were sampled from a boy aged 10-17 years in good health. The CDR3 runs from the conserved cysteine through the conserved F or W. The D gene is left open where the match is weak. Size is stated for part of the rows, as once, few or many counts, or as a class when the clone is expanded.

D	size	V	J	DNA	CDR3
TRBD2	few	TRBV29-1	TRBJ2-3	TGCAGCGTCCGATTAGCGGGGAACACAGATACGCAGTATTTT	CSVRLAGNTDTQYF
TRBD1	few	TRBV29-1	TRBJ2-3	TGCAGCGTTGGGCAGGACAGGGGCGCTAGCACAGATACGCAGTATTTT	CSVGQDRGASTDTQYF
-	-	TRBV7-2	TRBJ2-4	TGTGCCAGCAGTTCCCGTGGCGGGCTAACCGACCTGGCCAAAAACATTCAGTACTTC	CASSSRGGLTDLAKNIQYF
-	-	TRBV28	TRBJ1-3	TGTGCCAGCAGTTTATTGGGCGGTTCCTCTGGAAACACCATATATTTT	CASSLLGGSSGNTIYF
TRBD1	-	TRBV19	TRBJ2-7	TGTGCCAGTAGCCCGACAGGGGCCGCCTACGAGCAGTACTTC	CASSPTGAAYEQYF
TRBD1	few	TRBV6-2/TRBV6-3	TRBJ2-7	TGTGCCAGCATCCAGTACCGGGACAGGTCCTACGAGCAGTACTTC	CASIQYRDRSYEQYF
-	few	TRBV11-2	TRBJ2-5	TGTGCCAGCAGCTTTTGGGGGGTAGAGACCCAGTACTTC	CASSFWGVETQYF
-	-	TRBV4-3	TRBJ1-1	TGCGCCAGCAGCTACCGTGGACAGCAGGACGAAGCTTTCTTT	CASSYRGQQDEAFF
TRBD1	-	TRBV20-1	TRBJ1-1	TGCAGTGCTATCAGGACAGGGGGCAGGAAGGACACTGAAGCTTTCTTT	CSAIRTGGRKDTEAFF
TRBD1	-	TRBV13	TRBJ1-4	TGTGCCAGCAGCTTCCCGGGACAGGGGAGGGATAAAAAACTGTTTTTT	CASSFPGQGRDKKLFF
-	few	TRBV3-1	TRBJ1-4	TGTGCCAGCAGCCAAGAAGGGGAACTGTTTTTT	CASSQEGELFF
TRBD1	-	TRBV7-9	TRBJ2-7	TGTGCCAGCAGCGCTCCTGACAGGGGCGTCTACGAGCAGTACTTC	CASSAPDRGVYEQYF
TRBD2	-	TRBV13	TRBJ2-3	TGTGCCAGCAGCTCCTGGACTAGCGGAGGCACAGATACGCAGTATTTT	CASSSWTSGGTDTQYF
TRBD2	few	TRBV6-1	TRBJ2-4	TGTGCCAGCAGAGAAGCGGGGGGGCTAGCCAAAAACATTCAGTACTTC	CASREAGGLAKNIQYF
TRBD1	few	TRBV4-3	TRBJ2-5	TGCGCCAGCAGCCGAAACAGGGGGCGCAAAGAGACCCAGTACTTC	CASSRNRGRKETQYF
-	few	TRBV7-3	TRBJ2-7	TGTGCCAGCAGCTTAGGGGACGGGACCGCGTTTGAGCAGTACTTC	CASSLGDGTAFEQYF
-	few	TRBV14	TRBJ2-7	TGTGCCAGCAGCCAAGTACAGAGCTCCTACGAGCAGTACTTC	CASSQVQSSYEQYF
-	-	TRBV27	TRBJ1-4	TGTGCCAGCAGTCCAGGGGTATCGGCTAATGAAAAACTGTTTTTT	CASSPGVSANEKLFF
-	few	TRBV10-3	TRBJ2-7	TGTGCCATCAGTGAGTCCCCCCCGTTGACTAGGGCCCACGAGCAGTACTTC	CAISESPPLTRAHEQYF
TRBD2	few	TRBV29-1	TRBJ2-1	TGCAGCGCCCTGGGCGGGGCTAGCGGGAAGTTATCCTACAATGAGCAGTTCTTC	CSALGGASGKLSYNEQFF
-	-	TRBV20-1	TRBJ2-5	TGCAGTGCTCCCGACAGAAACCAAGAGACCCAGTACTTC	CSAPDRNQETQYF
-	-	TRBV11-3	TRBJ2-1	TGTGCCAGCAGCTTAGAGATATCGGGTGAGCAGTTCTTC	CASSLEISGEQFF
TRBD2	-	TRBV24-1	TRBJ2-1	TGTGCCACCAGTGATTCGTCGGTGGCTAGCGGAAACAATGAGCAGTTCTTC	CATSDSSVASGNNEQFF
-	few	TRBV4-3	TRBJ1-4	TGCGCCAGCAGCCAAGATCGGGCCGAGTTTTCTGAAAAACTGTTTTTT	CASSQDRAEFSEKLFF
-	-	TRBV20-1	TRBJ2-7	TGCAGTGCCGGGGACAACTACGAGCAGTACTTC	CSAGDNYEQYF
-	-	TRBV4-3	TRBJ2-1	TGCGCCAGCAGCCAAGATCGGTGGCAGGGAGTGAATGAGCAGTTCTTC	CASSQDRWQGVNEQFF
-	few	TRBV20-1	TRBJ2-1	TGCAGTGCCCCTTTTTCTTCTTACAATGAGCAGTTCTTC	CSAPFSSYNEQFF
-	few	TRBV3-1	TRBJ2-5	TGTGCCAGCAGCCCAGGGTCCTTGGGGCAAGAGACCCAGTACTTC	CASSPGSLGQETQYF
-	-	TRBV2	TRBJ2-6	TGTGCCAGCAGACCGGGCCGCTCTGGGGCCAACGTCCTGACTTTC	CASRPGRSGANVLTF
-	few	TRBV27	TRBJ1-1	TGTGCCAGCAGTTTATTCGGGAACGGGGTGAACACTGAAGCTTTCTTT	CASSLFGNGVNTEAFF
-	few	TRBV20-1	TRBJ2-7	TGCAGTGCTAGGCGCACAGGGTCGGGCCACGAGCAGTACTTC	CSARRTGSGHEQYF
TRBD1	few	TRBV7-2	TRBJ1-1	TGTGCCAGCAGCTTAGTCGACAGGGGTGACACTGAAGCTTTCTTT	CASSLVDRGDTEAFF
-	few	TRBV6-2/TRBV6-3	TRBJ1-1	TGTGCCAGCAGTTACTCCTTGGAGTTAAGCCTCCTGAACACTGAAGCTTTCTTT	CASSYSLELSLLNTEAFF
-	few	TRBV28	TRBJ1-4	TGTGCCAGCAGTTTACCGGCAACTAATGAAAAACTGTTTTTT	CASSLPATNEKLFF
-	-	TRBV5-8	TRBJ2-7	TGTGCCAGCAGCTTGGTATCTGTTCTGAGCTCCTACGCGCAGTACTTC	CASSLVSVLSSYAQYF
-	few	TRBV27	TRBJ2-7	TGTGCCAGCAGTTCCGAGGTTCAGCGAGCGGCTGGCCACGAGCAGTACTTC	CASSSEVQRAAGHEQYF
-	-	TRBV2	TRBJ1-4	TGTGCCAGCAGTGAATATCAGGGAACTAATGAAAAACTGTTTTTT	CASSEYQGTNEKLFF
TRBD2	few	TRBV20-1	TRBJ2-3	TGCAGTGCTAGAGATCACACGGGACTAGGGACACGTGAGGATACGCAGTATTTT	CSARDHTGLGTREDTQYF
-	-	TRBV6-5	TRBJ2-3	TGTGCCAGCAGTTCGGGGAAATCTGATACGCAGTATTTT	CASSSGKSDTQYF
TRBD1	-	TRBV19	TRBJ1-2	TGTGCCAGTAGTGAACCCCGGACAGGCCTAGAATATGGCTACACCTTC	CASSEPRTGLEYGYTF
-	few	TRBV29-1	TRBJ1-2	TGCAGCGTTGACAGGGCGGGGGCTCCTTGGGGCTACACCTTC	CSVDRAGAPWGYTF
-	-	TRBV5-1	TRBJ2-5	TGCGCCAGCAGCCCGGACAACAGGGTAGGAGAGACCCAGTACTTC	CASSPDNRVGETQYF
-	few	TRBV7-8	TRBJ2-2	TGTGCCAGCAGCGTAGGCTGGACAGCCACCGGGGAGCTGTTTTTT	CASSVGWTATGELFF
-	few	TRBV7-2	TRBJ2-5	TGTGCCAGCACCACGAGAAAGACGGGCGGGGTGGAGACCCAGTACTTC	CASTTRKTGGVETQYF
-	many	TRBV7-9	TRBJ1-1	TGTGCCAGCAGCGATTACCGGACAGTCACTGAAGCTTTCTTT	CASSDYRTVTEAFF
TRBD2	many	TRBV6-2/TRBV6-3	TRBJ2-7	TGTGCCAGCAGTTACCTACTAGCGGAACCAGGCGAGCAGTACTTC	CASSYLLAEPGEQYF
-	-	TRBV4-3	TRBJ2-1	TGCGCCAGCAGCCAAGCCCCGATAGGGCAGGGGGGCTACAATGAGCAGTTCTTC	CASSQAPIGQGGYNEQFF
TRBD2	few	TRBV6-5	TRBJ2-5	TGTGCCAGCCGAGGACTAGCGGGAGCAAGGCAAGAGACCCAGTACTTC	CASRGLAGARQETQYF
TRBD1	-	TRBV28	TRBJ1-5	TGTGCCAGCAGTTTAAGACGGCAGGGGGCGGGTCAGCCCCAGCATTTT	CASSLRRQGAGQPQHF
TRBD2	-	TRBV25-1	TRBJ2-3	TGTGCCAGCAGCTGGAGACTAGCGGGAGGAGCAGATACGCAGTATTTT	CASSWRLAGGADTQYF
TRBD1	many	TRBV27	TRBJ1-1	TGTGCCAGCAGTTCCAACAGGGGCTTACCAAAGGAGGACACTGAAGCTTTCTTT	CASSSNRGLPKEDTEAFF
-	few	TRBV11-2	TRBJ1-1	TGTGCCAGCAGCTTAGTGCCAGGAGCTGAAGCTTTCTTT	CASSLVPGAEAFF
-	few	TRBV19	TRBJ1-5	TGTGCCAGTAGGAACAGGGAATCCAGCCAGCCCCAGCATTTT	CASRNRESSQPQHF
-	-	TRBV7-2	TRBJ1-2	TGTGCCAGCAGCCCACAGACAGGATCCCTCTATGGCTACACCTTC	CASSPQTGSLYGYTF
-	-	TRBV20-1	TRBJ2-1	TGCAGTGCTAGAGTAGGGGTCGGGACTGAGTACAATGAGCAGTTCTTC	CSARVGVGTEYNEQFF
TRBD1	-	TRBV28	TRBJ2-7	TGTGCCAGCAGTCTCGCTGACAGGGTTTCCTACGAGCAGTACTTC	CASSLADRVSYEQYF
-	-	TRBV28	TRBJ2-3	TGTGCCAGCAGTTTATCTCCCTTCACAGATACGCAGTATTTT	CASSLSPFTDTQYF
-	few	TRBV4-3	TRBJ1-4	TGCGCCAGCAGCCAAGTGGGCGGACTGTCGGGTGAAAAACTGTTTTTT	CASSQVGGLSGEKLFF
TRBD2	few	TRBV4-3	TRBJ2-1	TGCGCCAGCAGCCAAGGCCCAGGACTAGCGGACAATGAGCAGTTCTTC	CASSQGPGLADNEQFF
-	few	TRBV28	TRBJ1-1	TGTGCCAGCAGTCCTTTAGATTTCCGGGACACTGAAGCTTTCTTT	CASSPLDFRDTEAFF